What follows are 5 T cell receptor beta chains derived from one specimen sequenced in a study of shared clonotypes between healthy human individuals (dated by TCRdb to about 2020). Receptors were amplified or captured by the immunoSEQ multiplex PCR assay. TCRdb provides this immuneACCESS table in a form limited to in-frame rearrangements. Some clones are lacking; in checked studies, under half of them reflect an unresolved V gene, and why the rest are absent is not known. For this sample the table gives about 1 million clones, of which about four fifths were detected only once. Under 0.6% of the sample belongs to the ten largest clones. Sequencing was done on a sample of memory CD4+ T cells from PBMCs. Reading the label with the study, this specimen's cell subset or site is: CD45RA-negative fraction. The receptors derive from a young man in good health. Some clones in this sample may be carry-over from other donors' samples.

This chain joins TRBV7-8 and TRBJ2-7; D is uncertain. Germline CDR1 and CDR2: SGHVS and FQNEAQ. V was shortened by 4 bases and J by 3 bases, with 4 bases between the two germline ends. The CDR3 spans 11 residues. In nucleotides, the CDR3 is TGTGCCAGCAGCTCGAACTACGAGCAGTACTTC. Translating gives CASSSNYEQYF.

The genes are TRBV27 and TRBJ1-5; tentatively, D is TRBD1 (5 bases). V gave up 3 bases and J gave up 8 bases, with 8 bases separating them. The CDR3 loop spans 12 amino acids. Germline CDR1 MNHEY, CDR2 SMNVEV (reference sequence). The CDR3 loop is CASSFGGEPQHF. The CDR3 DNA follows: TGTGCCAGCAGTTTTGGGGGAGAGCCCCAGCATTTT.

The chain couples TRBV5-1 to TRBJ1-3; D is possibly TRBD1 (5 bases). The germline V gene has CDR1 SGHRS and CDR2 YFSETQ. The germline V and J ends were trimmed by 6 bases and 4 bases, with 17 bases remaining between them. This CDR3 comprises 15 residues. This CDR3 reads CASTGQGLGGNTIYF. Written as DNA, the CDR3 is TGCGCCAGCACGGGCCAGGGACTGGGAGGAAACACCATATATTTT.

The chain recombines TRBV2 with TRBJ2-7, with TRBD2 identical over 9 bases. V trimming: 5 bases; J trimming: 3 bases; junction bases outside the gene matches: 8. The CDR3 has 15 amino acids. Germline V gene lookup returns CDR1 SNHLY and CDR2 FYNNEI. As DNA, the CDR3 is TGTGCCAGCAGTCCCGGGCTAGCGGGGAACTACGAGCAGTACTTC. This codes for CASSPGLAGNYEQYF.

This clone came up once. This sequence joins TRBV11-1 and TRBJ1-1; no definite D call. The CDR3 totals 17 residues. V was shortened by 5 bases and J by 4 bases, with 23 bases between the two germline ends. Germline assignment: CDR1 SGHAT and CDR2 FQDESV (reference sequence). Here the CDR3 reads CASSPPRTYSLFTEAFF. CDR3 DNA: TGTGCCAGCAGCCCGCCCCGTACGTACTCCTTGTTCACTGAAGCTTTCTTT.